The clone carrying this TCR beta chain has just a few counts. This sample was included in a study of control samples from healthy donors and cancer patients. Data came from immunoSEQ multiplex PCR; TCRdb stores just in-frame clones and leaves some out. Of around 26,000 clones detected, more than 75% appear once; the ten largest clones hold under 30%. The clonotype was recovered from a man aged 55 to 70 with colorectal cancer. The material sequenced was PBMCs.

As DNA, the CDR3 is TGTGCCAGCAGCTTGGCCGACGGGGGGCATTTGCGGGGCTACACCTTC. Protein product: CASSLADGGHLRGYTF. The chain carries TRBV5-4 and TRBJ1-2; TRBD1 is a possible D gene (6 bases). The germline gives CDR1 SGHNT, CDR2 YYREEE (reference sequence). The length of the CDR3 is 16 residues. Trimming removed 0 bases from V and 8 bases from J, with 20 bases in between.